This paragraph covers one T cell receptor (beta chain) sequence. Its antigen specificity is not known. For sequencing, an Illumina HiSeq 2000 was employed. 5'RACE template switching, by which a universal primer site and unique molecular identifiers were added, was used to make TCR beta cDNA libraries. Priming for cDNA synthesis came from the TCR beta constant segment, and two successive PCR amplification steps followed. For the original study's pipeline: MIGEC handled demultiplexing of the reads and grouping by UMI, while MiTCR was used to assemble and quantify clonotypes. To exclude erroneous sequences, any TCR cDNA sequence not supported by at least two reads was discarded. The tcR package was used for downstream repertoire analysis, and clonotypes were matched across fractions by CDR3 nucleotide sequence plus V segment. VDJmatch was used to annotate antigen specificity against VDJdb, with one amino acid substitution in CDR3 allowed. The reads underwent TCRdb reprocessing, giving one record for each CDR3 protein sequence and no DNA. The V and J calls shown here were made by TCRdb, not taken from the authors' results. The sample's clone listing holds about 430,000 distinct CDR3 sequences. The ten largest clonotypes hold roughly 1.4% of the sample.

A commercial ELISA kit detecting HCMV-specific IgG in serum was used to determine HCMV serostatus. Peripheral blood mononuclear cells were isolated from blood by Ficoll density gradient centrifugation. The CDR3 holds 14 amino acids from the cysteine to the phenylalanine. There is no recorded DNA. Via the germline V gene, CDR1 is SNHLY and CDR2 FYNNEI. The sample comes from a study of T cells expressing NK-cell markers (dated by TCRdb to 2020 to 2022). Turning to the overall study: Three sorted T-cell subsets (CD3+CD56+NKG2C+, CD3+CD56+NKG2C- and CD3+CD56-NKG2C+) from about 8 donors had their TCR beta-chain repertoires profiled. Libraries were sequenced as 2 x 150 bp reads on Illumina HiSeq 2000/2500, MiSeq or NextSeq. Seven of the eight sequenced donors were HCMV-seropositive and one was HCMV-seronegative. All eight donors whose samples were sequenced were randomly selected healthy volunteers, three of them men and five women. Overall study results and their limits: In 6 or 7 donors, the dominant CD3+CD56+NKG2C+ clonotypes ranked among the top 10 CD8+ clonotypes, making up 1.0-7.0% of CD8+ T cells. Those dominant clonotypes were again the most abundant among CD3+CD56-NKG2C+ cells in several donors, at roughly 25-65%. It remained unclear whether the expanded NKG2C-expressing T cell clones were specific for HCMV antigens.

The chain is encoded by TRBV2 joined to TRBJ2-1; with no DNA, the TCRdb D assignment of TRBD1 cannot be verified. The specimen was blood T cells: a sorted CD56 or NKG2C T cell subset, CD4+ or CD8+ T cells, or bulk PBMC T cells (not recorded which). This receptor was obtained from a woman in her forties or fifties in good health. Donor details come from another sample of the same person, matched by shared clones. The CDR3 protein sequence reads: CASIGAKTYNEQFF.